These 13 T cell receptor beta chains were sequenced from one sample in a study of shared clonotypes between healthy human individuals. Assay used: immunoSEQ multiplex PCR; TCRdb lists only in-frame clones, some missing. The data show 330,000 or so clones, less than 75% seen once. Material for sequencing was memory CD4+ T cells sorted from blood. Subset reported: CD45RA-negative fraction. These receptors were taken from a man aged 30 to 45 in good health.

The chain couples TRBV2 to TRBJ2-6; 12 bases are shared with TRBD2. CDR3 length equals 21 residues. With 6 bases clipped from V and 0 bases from J, the junction kept 15 bases outside the gene matches. In germline, CDR1 is SNHLY, CDR2 FYNNEI. The DNA for the CDR3 is TGTGCCAGCAGGCACGGCCTAGCGGGAGGGTATACAAGCTCTGGGGCCAACGTCCTGACTTTC. It yields the protein CASRHGLAGGYTSSGANVLTF.

This clone was recorded once. The J gene is TRBJ2-2, the V gene TRBV6-5; D remains ambiguous. V lost 0 bases, J lost 5 bases, and 13 bases lay in between. Germline V gene lookup returns CDR1 MNHEY and CDR2 SVGAGI. The CDR3 is 16 residues long. CDR3 region: CASSYSSQILTGELFF. The CDR3 DNA sequence: TGTGCCAGCAGTTACTCGTCTCAGATATTGACCGGGGAGCTGTTTTTT.

The chain links TRBV30 to TRBJ1-2; a possible D gene is TRBD1 (5 bases). The V and J ends lost 0 bases and 10 bases respectively, with 9 bases between them. Germline loops: CDR1 GTSNPN, CDR2 SVGIG (reference sequence). This CDR3 comprises 11 residues. This CDR3 reads CAWSVAGDYTF. CDR3 DNA: TGTGCCTGGAGTGTAGCGGGGGACTACACCTTC. Full variable domain (remainder filled in from reference TRBV30 and TRBJ1-2): SQTIHQWPATLVQPVGSPLSLECTVEGTSNPNLYWYRQAAGRGLQLLFYSVGIGQISSEVPQNLSASRPQDRQFILSSKKLLLSDSGFYLCAWSVAGDYTFGSGTRLTVV.

This clone was seen just once. The J gene is TRBJ2-3, the V gene TRBV29-1; TRBD1 aligns across 10 bases. V trimming: 5 bases; J trimming: 9 bases; junction bases outside the gene matches: 11. The CDR3 consists of 14 residues. Germline-derived CDR1 and CDR2 are SQVTM and ANQGSEA. The CDR3 here is CSVTTTGGARTQYF. The CDR3 bases are TGCAGCGTTACTACGACAGGGGGCGCGAGGACGCAGTATTTT.

The V and J genes are TRBV7-6 and TRBJ2-5; D is unclear. The germline gives CDR1 SGHVS, CDR2 FNYEAQ. V dropped 1 base and J dropped 5 bases, with 11 bases sitting between them. This CDR3 spans 14 amino acids. The chain's CDR3 is CASSLGPGVETQYF. The CDR3 nucleotides read TGTGCCAGCAGCTTAGGGCCAGGCGTGGAGACCCAGTACTTC.

V is TRBV5-1 and J is TRBJ2-5; 10 nucleotides agree with TRBD2. The V gene end was trimmed by 0 bases and the J gene end by 3 bases; junction bases not matched to a gene: 2. This CDR3 region has 15 residues. Germline loops: CDR1 SGHRS, CDR2 YFSETQ. The CDR3 sequence is CASSLAGTSEETQYF. CDR3 sequence (DNA): TGCGCCAGCAGCTTGGCCGGGACTAGCGAAGAGACCCAGTACTTC.

This chain links TRBV6-6 with TRBJ1-2; D possibly corresponds to TRBD1 (5 bases). The CDR3 covers 15 residues. V lost 6 bases and J lost 1, with 15 bases in between. Germline V gene lookup returns CDR1 MNHNY and CDR2 SVGAGI (reference sequence). The CDR3 protein is CASSKTRDFNYGYTF. CDR3 coding DNA: TGTGCCAGCAGCAAAACCAGGGACTTTAACTATGGCTACACCTTC.

J is TRBJ2-5 and V is TRBV7-8; 7 bases fit TRBD2. Germline lookup yields CDR1 SGHVS and CDR2 FQNEAQ. CDR3 length equals 16 residues. J gave up 3 bases and V 5 bases, and 12 bases lay outside the gene matches. CDR3: CASSPGALAKKETQYF. The CDR3 DNA is TGTGCCAGCAGCCCAGGCGCACTAGCGAAAAAAGAGACCCAGTACTTC. The full variable domain, its missing parts supplied by reference TRBV7-8 and TRBJ2-5, is GAGVSQSPRYKVAKRGQDVALRCDPISGHVSLFWYQQALGQGPEFLTYFQNEAQLDKSGLPSDRFFAERPEGSVSTLKIQRTQQEDSAVYLCASSPGALAKKETQYFGPGTRLLVL.

The rearrangement links TRBV21-1 to TRBJ2-5. TRBV21-1 is described as a pseudogene. The CDR3 runs 14 residues. CDR3: CASSRYTFSETQYF. As DNA, the CDR3 is TGTGCCAGCAGCCGCTACACTTTCTCTGAGACCCAGTACTTC.

The chain combines TRBV6-1 with TRBJ1-5; TRBD1 agrees at 10 bases. V trimming: 9 bases; J trimming: 3 bases; junction bases outside the gene matches: 8. Germline CDR1 reads MNHNS; CDR2 reads SASEGT. The CDR3 contains 15 residues. CDR3 protein: CASIFGTGANQPQHF. CDR3 in DNA: TGTGCCAGTATCTTCGGGACAGGGGCCAATCAGCCCCAGCATTTT.

The rearrangement links TRBV18 to TRBJ2-7; 10 nucleotides agree with TRBD1. V lost 9 bases to trimming and J lost 6 bases; unmatched junction nucleotides: 17. In germline, CDR1 is KGHSH, CDR2 LQKENI. The CDR3 contains 16 residues. The CDR3 region is CASSRSSGQGKSEQYF. The CDR3 region has the DNA TGTGCCAGTTCAAGATCCTCGGGACAGGGGAAATCCGAGCAGTACTTC.

This clone has just one count. V and J are TRBV10-2 and TRBJ2-1; the D gene is possibly TRBD2 (5 bases). This CDR3 comprises 15 residues. Trimming cost V 2 bases and J 10 bases, with 18 bases left between them. Germline V gives CDR1 WSHSY, CDR2 SAAADI. CDR3 region: CASSEKGHSRVEQFF. CDR3 DNA: TGCGCCAGCAGTGAGAAGGGCCACTCGCGGGTAGAGCAGTTCTTC.

This chain connects TRBV5-4 to TRBJ2-7; TRBD2 matches at 7 bases. V gave up 4 bases and J gave up 5 bases; unmatched junction bases: 12. Germline CDR1 and CDR2: SGHNT and YYREEE (reference sequence). This CDR3 has 15 amino acids. CDR3 DNA sequence: TGTGCCAGCAGCCACAGCGGGATCTACCCCCACGAGCAGTACTTC. It encodes CASSHSGIYPHEQYF.